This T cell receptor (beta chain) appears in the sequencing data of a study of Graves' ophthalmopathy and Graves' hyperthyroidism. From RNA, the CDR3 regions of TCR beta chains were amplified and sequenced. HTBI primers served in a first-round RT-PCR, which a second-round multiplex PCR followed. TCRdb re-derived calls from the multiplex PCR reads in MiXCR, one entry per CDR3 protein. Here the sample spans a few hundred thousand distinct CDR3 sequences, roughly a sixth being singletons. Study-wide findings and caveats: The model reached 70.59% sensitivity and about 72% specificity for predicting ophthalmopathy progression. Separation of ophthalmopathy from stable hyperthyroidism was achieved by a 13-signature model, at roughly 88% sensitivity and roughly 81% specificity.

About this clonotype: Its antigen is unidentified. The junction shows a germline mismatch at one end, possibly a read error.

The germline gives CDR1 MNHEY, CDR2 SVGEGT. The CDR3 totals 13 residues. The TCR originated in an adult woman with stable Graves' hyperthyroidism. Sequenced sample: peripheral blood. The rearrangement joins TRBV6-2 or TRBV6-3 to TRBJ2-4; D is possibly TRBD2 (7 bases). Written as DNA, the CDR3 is TGTGCCACCAAACACGGTCAGCGGGACATTAAGTACTTC. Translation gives CATKHGQRDIKYF.